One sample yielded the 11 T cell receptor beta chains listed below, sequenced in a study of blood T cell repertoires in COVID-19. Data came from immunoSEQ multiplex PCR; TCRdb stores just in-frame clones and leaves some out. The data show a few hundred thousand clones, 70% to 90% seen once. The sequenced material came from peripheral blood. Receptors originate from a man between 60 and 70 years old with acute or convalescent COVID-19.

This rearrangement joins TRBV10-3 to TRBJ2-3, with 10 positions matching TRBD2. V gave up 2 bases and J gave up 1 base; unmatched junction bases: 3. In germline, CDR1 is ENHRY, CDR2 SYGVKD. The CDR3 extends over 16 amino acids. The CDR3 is CAISEGSGGRTDTQYF. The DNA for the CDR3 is TGTGCCATCAGTGAGGGTAGCGGGGGGCGCACAGATACGCAGTATTTT.

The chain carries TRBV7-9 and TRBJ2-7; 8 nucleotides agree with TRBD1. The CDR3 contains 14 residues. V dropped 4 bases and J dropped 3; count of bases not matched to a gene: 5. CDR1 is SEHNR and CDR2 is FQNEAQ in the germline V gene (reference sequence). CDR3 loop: CASSSRGRGYEQYF. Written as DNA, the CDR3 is TGTGCCAGCAGCTCCAGGGGGCGCGGCTACGAGCAGTACTTC.

Here the CDR3 reads CASSHLGGRTEAFF. The CDR3 DNA sequence: TGTGCCAGCAGTCACTTGGGGGGGAGAACTGAAGCTTTCTTT. V is TRBV6-6 and J is TRBJ1-1, with a tentative D call TRBD1 (5 bases). The germline CDR1 and CDR2 sequences are MNHNY and SVGAGI (reference sequence). The CDR3 is 14 residues long. V was shortened by 5 bases and J by 5 bases, with 15 bases between the two germline ends.

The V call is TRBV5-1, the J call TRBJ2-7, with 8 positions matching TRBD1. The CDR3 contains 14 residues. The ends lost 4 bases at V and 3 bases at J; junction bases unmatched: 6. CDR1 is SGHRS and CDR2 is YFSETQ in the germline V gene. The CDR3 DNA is TGCGCCAGCAGCCCCGGGGACAGGCACTACGAGCAGTACTTC. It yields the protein CASSPGDRHYEQYF.

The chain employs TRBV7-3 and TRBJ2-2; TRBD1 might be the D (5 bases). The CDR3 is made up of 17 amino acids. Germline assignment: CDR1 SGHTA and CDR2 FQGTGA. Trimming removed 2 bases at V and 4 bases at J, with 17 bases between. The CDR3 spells CASSLGMGQGPTGELFF. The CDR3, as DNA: TGTGCCAGCAGCTTAGGGATGGGCCAGGGCCCCACCGGGGAGCTGTTTTTT.

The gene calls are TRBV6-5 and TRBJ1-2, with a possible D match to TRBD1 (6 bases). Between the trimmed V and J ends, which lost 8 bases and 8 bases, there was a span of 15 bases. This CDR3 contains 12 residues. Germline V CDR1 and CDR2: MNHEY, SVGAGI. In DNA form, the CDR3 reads TGTGCCAGCTCGCAAACAGGGATGGGCTACACCTTC. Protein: CASSQTGMGYTF.

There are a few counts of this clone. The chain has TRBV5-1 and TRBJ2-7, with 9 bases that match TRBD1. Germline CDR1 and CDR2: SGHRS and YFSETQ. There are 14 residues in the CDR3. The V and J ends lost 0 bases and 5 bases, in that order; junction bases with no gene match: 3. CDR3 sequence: CASSLGDRVDEQYF. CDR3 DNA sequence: TGCGCCAGCAGCTTGGGGGACAGGGTCGACGAGCAGTACTTC.

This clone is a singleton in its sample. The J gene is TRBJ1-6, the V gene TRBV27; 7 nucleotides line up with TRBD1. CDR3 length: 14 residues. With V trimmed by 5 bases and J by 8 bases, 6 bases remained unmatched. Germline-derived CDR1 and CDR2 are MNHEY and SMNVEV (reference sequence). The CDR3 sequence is CASSVRGPHSPLHF. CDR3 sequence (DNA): TGTGCCAGCAGTGTTAGGGGGCCCCATTCACCCCTCCACTTT.

This chain's CDR3 is CASSRDRGTYNEQFF. CDR3 coding DNA: TGTGCCAGCAGCCGAGACAGGGGAACCTACAATGAGCAGTTCTTC. The chain couples TRBV5-4 to TRBJ2-1, with 8 bases lining up with TRBD1. The J segment lost 2 bases and the V segment lost 4 bases, leaving 5 bases of the junction unmatched. Germline CDR1 and CDR2: SGHNT and YYREEE (reference sequence). CDR3 length: 15 residues.

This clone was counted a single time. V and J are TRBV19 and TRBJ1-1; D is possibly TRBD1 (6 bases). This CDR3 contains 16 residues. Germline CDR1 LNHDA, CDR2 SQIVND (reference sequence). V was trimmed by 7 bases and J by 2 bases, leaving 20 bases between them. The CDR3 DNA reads TGTGCCAGTACTTTCCCGGGAAACAGGGATAACACTGAAGCTTTCTTT. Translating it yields CASTFPGNRDNTEAFF.

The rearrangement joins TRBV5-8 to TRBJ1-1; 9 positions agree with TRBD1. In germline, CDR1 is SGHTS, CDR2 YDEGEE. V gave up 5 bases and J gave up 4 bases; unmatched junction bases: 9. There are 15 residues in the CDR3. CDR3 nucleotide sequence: TGTGCCAGCAGGCGGGACAGGGCCGGGGGCACTGAAGCTTTCTTT. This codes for CASRRDRAGGTEAFF.